These 6 T cell receptor beta chains were all obtained from the same sample, sequenced in a study of blood T cell repertoires in COVID-19. The data were produced by immunoSEQ multiplex PCR, yet TCRdb's version contains in-frame clones alone and is incomplete. The sample has approximately 300,000 clones; around 82% are singletons. The specimen was peripheral blood. These receptors were obtained from a woman between 50 and 59 years old with acute or convalescent COVID-19.

V is TRBV7-3 and J is TRBJ2-2; D is perhaps TRBD2 (6 bases). CDR1 and CDR2 from the germline V gene are SGHTA and FQGTGA. Trimming took off 5 bases at V and 2 bases at J, with 9 bases between the two ends. The CDR3 covers 14 residues. CDR3 bases: TGTGCCAGCAGCCTGACTAGAAACACCGGGGAGCTGTTTTTT. Encoded protein: CASSLTRNTGELFF.

This chain connects TRBV2 to TRBJ2-7; a possible D gene is TRBD2 (5 bases). Germline values: CDR1 SNHLY, CDR2 FYNNEI. The CDR3 runs 15 residues. Trimming shortened V by 3 bases and J by 7 bases, and 19 bases separated the two germline ends. Here the CDR3 reads CASSEKRVGLQEQYV. The CDR3 DNA reads as TGTGCCAGCAGTGAGAAGAGGGTGGGTTTGCAGGAGCAGTACGTC.

This chain connects TRBV19 to TRBJ2-3, with a tentative D call TRBD1 (6 bases). CDR1 and CDR2 (germline): LNHDA, SQIVND (reference sequence). There are 14 residues in the CDR3. Between the trimmed V and J ends, which lost 10 bases and 4 bases, there was a span of 18 bases. In DNA form, the CDR3 reads TGTGCCATTTCAAGGACAGTCCCCCCAGATACGCAGTATTTT. Residues: CAISRTVPPDTQYF. Full variable domain (missing parts from reference TRBV19 and TRBJ2-3): DGGITQSPKYLFRKEGQNVTLSCEQNLNHDAMYWYRQDPGQGLRLIYYSQIVNDFQKGDIAEGYSVSREKKESFPLTVTSAQKNPTAFYLCAISRTVPPDTQYFGPGTRLTVL.

The chain recombines TRBV6-5 with TRBJ1-3; D is unresolved. The V gene's germline CDR1 is MNHEY and CDR2 SVGAGI. The CDR3 has 14 residues. Trimming removed 2 bases at V and 4 bases at J, with 9 bases between. CDR3 DNA: TGTGCCAGCAGTTACCAGTCCAACGGAAACACCATATATTTT. It yields the protein CASSYQSNGNTIYF.

This clone came up once. The chain employs TRBV7-2 and TRBJ1-1; D is unresolved. Germline V gives CDR1 SGHTA, CDR2 FQGNSA. The CDR3 consists of 13 residues. The V end was cut by 1 base, the J end by 4 bases, with 7 bases between. CDR3 loop: CASSLGGGTEAFF. The CDR3 nucleotides are TGTGCCAGCAGCTTAGGTGGCGGCACTGAAGCTTTCTTT.

This chain uses TRBV2 with TRBJ1-5; 8 nucleotides line up with TRBD1. Germline CDR1 SNHLY, CDR2 FYNNEI. Trimming removed 6 bases from V and 5 bases from J; junction bases left unmatched: 6. CDR3 length: 14 amino acids. The CDR3: CASRDDRGYQPQHF. The CDR3 region has the DNA TGTGCCAGCAGAGACGACAGGGGCTATCAGCCCCAGCATTTT.